This T cell receptor (beta chain) appears in the sequencing data of a study of blood T cell repertoires in COVID-19. Looking at the study overall: Italy, Spain and the United States were the sources of the convalescent and acute COVID-19 samples. In each case, the material was cDNA or gDNA derived from T cells, B-cell-depleted T cells, or PBMCs.

As handled by the study authors: Amplification from reference gene primers served as the basis for estimated nucleated cell counts. Clones were read by immunoSEQ multiplex PCR, and TCRdb kept only the in-frame ones, dropping some. From that table come the V and J calls and clone size; the DNA was used to work out D and trimming. The sample consists of some 450,000 clones, 70% to 90% of them appearing once. The junction had 5 bases not matched to a gene; V was cut back by 3 bases and J by 4 bases. CDR3 length equals 15 residues. CDR1 is SGHAT and CDR2 is FQDESV in the germline V gene (reference sequence). In Seattle, patients joined the study during active infection and were tracked longitudinally.

This clonotype originated in a man between 18 and 35 years old with COVID-19, enrolled during active disease. The rearrangement uses TRBV11-1 and TRBJ2-1, with TRBD1 matching 8 bases. Sequencing was carried out using peripheral blood. CDR3 residues: CASSLTGDGYNEQFF. Here the CDR3 DNA reads TGTGCCAGCAGCTTGACAGGGGACGGTTACAATGAGCAGTTCTTC.